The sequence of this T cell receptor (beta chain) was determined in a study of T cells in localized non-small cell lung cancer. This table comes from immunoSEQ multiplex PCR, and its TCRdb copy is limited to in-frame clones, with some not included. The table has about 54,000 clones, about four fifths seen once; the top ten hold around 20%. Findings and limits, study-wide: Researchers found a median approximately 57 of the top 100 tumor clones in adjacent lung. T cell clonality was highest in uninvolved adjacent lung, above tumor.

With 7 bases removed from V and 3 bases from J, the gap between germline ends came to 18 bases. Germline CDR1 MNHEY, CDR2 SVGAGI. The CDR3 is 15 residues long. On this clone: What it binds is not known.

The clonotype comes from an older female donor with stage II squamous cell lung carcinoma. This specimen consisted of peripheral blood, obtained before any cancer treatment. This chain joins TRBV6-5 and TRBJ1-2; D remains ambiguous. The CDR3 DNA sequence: TGTGCCAGCAAGAGATCGGCAGTCGAGGACTATGGCTACACCTTC. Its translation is CASKRSAVEDYGYTF.